Presented here are 16 T cell receptor beta chains from one specimen sequenced in a study of blood T cells in healthy people across ages (dated by TCRdb to between 2014 and 2017). The protocol used for the library was 5' RACE. The sample was run on an Illumina HiSeq 2500. The second PCR ran for roughly 7 to 11 cycles and used a J-beta primer mix along with a sample-barcoded 5' primer. The raw public reads went through TCRdb reprocessing: fastp at Q25, MiXCR clone calling, in-frame beta chains kept. Rows are combined by CDR3 protein, so each entry shows the most common genes and DNA. The sample table lists 1.5 million to 2 million distinct CDR3 sequences, roughly 30% of them with a count of one. Of the sample, roughly 12% is held by the ten largest clones. The sequenced sample was blood. The origin of the receptors is a woman in her 30s in good health.

In this sample, this clonotype turned up once. The chain recombines TRBV5-1 with TRBJ2-5; weak D call: TRBD2 (6 bases). Germline V CDR1 and CDR2: SGHRS, YFSETQ. This CDR3 has 13 residues. V lost 4 bases and J 3 bases, leaving 10 bases between the germline ends. The CDR3 coding sequence is TGCGCCAGCAGCCGGATAGCGGAAGAGACCCAGTACTTC. Translation gives CASSRIAEETQYF.

Many counts were recorded for this clonotype. The chain combines TRBV27 with TRBJ2-1; 9 bases map to TRBD1. Germline V gene data show CDR1 as MNHEY and CDR2 as SMNVEV (reference sequence). CDR3 size: 14 residues. The J segment lost 5 bases and the V segment lost 5 bases, leaving 4 bases of the junction unmatched. CDR3 coding DNA: TGTGCCAGCAGTCCCGGGACAGGGAACAATGAGCAGTTCTTC. Protein: CASSPGTGNNEQFF.

The chain has TRBV20-1 and TRBJ2-7; D might be TRBD2 (7 bases). Germline lookup yields CDR1 DFQATT and CDR2 SNEGSKA (reference sequence). The CDR3 totals 14 residues. V was cut by 3 bases and J by 2 bases, with 14 bases left in between. CDR3: CSASPRGGAYEQYF. CDR3 coding DNA: TGCAGTGCTAGTCCAAGGGGGGGTGCCTACGAGCAGTACTTC.

The V call is TRBV25-1, the J call TRBJ2-5; no clear D gene. This CDR3 is 16 amino acids long. V lost 1 base and J 3 bases, leaving 15 bases between the germline ends. CDR1 is MGHDK and CDR2 is SYGVNS in the germline V gene. CDR3 loop: CASSEFPTDREETQYF. The CDR3 coding sequence is TGTGCCAGCAGTGAATTCCCCACGGATAGAGAAGAGACCCAGTACTTC.

This clonotype was picked up a small number of times. This sequence joins TRBV24-1 and TRBJ2-3, with TRBD2 identical over 15 bases. Trimming cost V 4 bases and J 6 bases; bases outside gene matches: 4. The CDR3 is 16 residues long. The germline V gene has CDR1 KGHDR and CDR2 SFDVKD. In nucleotides, the CDR3 is TGTGCCACCAGTGACCGGACTAGCGGGAGGGGTGATACGCAGTATTTT. Protein sequence: CATSDRTSGRGDTQYF.

The sample holds many counts of this clonotype. The genes are TRBV29-1 and TRBJ2-5; possibly TRBD1 or TRBD2 for D (5 bases each). The CDR3 spans 14 residues. Germline lookup yields CDR1 SQVTM and CDR2 ANQGSEA. Deletions cut 1 base from V and 2 bases from J, with 11 bases between. CDR3 DNA sequence: TGCAGCGTTGAAGGGGGACGGGGACAAGAGACCCAGTACTTC. Translation: CSVEGGRGQETQYF.

This chain connects TRBV27 to TRBJ2-3, with 7 bases lining up with TRBD2. The CDR3 is made up of 14 amino acids. The germline V gene encodes CDR1 MNHEY and CDR2 SMNVEV (reference sequence). Trimming took 7 bases from V and 4 from J; bases not matched to a gene: 8. The CDR3 DNA is TGTGCCAGCAATTTGTCTGCGGGGGCAGATACGCAGTATTTT. It is translated as CASNLSAGADTQYF.

This clonotype has ten or more counts. The chain has TRBV29-1 and TRBJ2-1; 14 nucleotides line up with TRBD2. Trimming took 5 bases from V and 1 from J; bases not matched to a gene: 10. The CDR3 is 18 residues long. CDR1 is SQVTM, CDR2 ANQGSEA, per germline. CDR3 sequence reads: CSVNTRLAGGRSYNEQFF. CDR3 DNA sequence: TGCAGCGTTAACACTCGACTAGCGGGGGGGAGGTCCTACAATGAGCAGTTCTTC.

This clonotype was detected only once. This chain joins TRBV28 and TRBJ2-4; 8 bases fit TRBD2. The J call is doubtful: the DNA matches TRBJ2-7 better. This CDR3 has 14 residues. Germline V gene sequence: CDR1 MDHEN, CDR2 SYDVKM. The CDR3 nucleotides read TGTGCCTCCTACTCGGGACTAGTCTCTTCCGAGCAGTACTTC. It codes for CASYSGLVSSEQYF.

The V call is TRBV7-9, the J call TRBJ1-2; D is unresolved. In germline, CDR1 is SEHNR, CDR2 FQNEAQ (reference sequence). CDR3 length: 14 residues. Trimming removed 1 base from V and 6 bases from J, with 12 bases in between. The CDR3 sequence is CASSLDAGWNGYTF. The CDR3 DNA reads as TGTGCCAGCAGCTTAGATGCGGGCTGGAATGGCTACACCTTC.

The chain couples TRBV11-2 to TRBJ1-4; no definite D call. This CDR3 region has 16 residues. Trimming took off 5 bases at V and 3 bases at J, with 16 bases between the two ends. Germline values: CDR1 SGHAT, CDR2 FQNNGV. This CDR3 is CASSPSLKPANEKLFF. The CDR3 DNA reads TGTGCCAGCAGCCCTAGCTTAAAGCCAGCTAATGAAAAACTGTTTTTT.

The V and J genes are TRBV9 and TRBJ2-1, with 13 nucleotides matching TRBD2. Unmatched junction bases numbered 7, after V lost 4 bases and J lost 9 bases. The V gene's germline CDR1 is SGDLS and CDR2 YYNGEE. The CDR3 runs to 15 residues. This CDR3 is CASSKTSGGAVEQFF. Written as DNA, the CDR3 is TGTGCCAGCAGCAAAACTAGCGGGGGGGCCGTTGAGCAGTTCTTC.

This rearrangement joins TRBV15 to TRBJ2-3, with TRBD2 matching 12 bases. V trimming: 0 bases; J trimming: 4 bases; junction bases outside the gene matches: 8. The CDR3 contains 18 residues. CDR1 is LNHNV and CDR2 is YYDKDF in the germline V gene (reference sequence). The CDR3 DNA sequence: TGTGCCACCAGCAGAGATGGGGGACTAGCGGGCTCCGCAGATACGCAGTATTTT. Protein sequence: CATSRDGGLAGSADTQYF.

Details on this clonotype: At one of its ends the junction is not consistent with the germline gene, which may arise from a read error. J is TRBJ1-1 and V is TRBV15; 10 bases fit TRBD1. Germline CDR1 and CDR2: LNHNV and YYDKDF (reference sequence). The CDR3 is 14 residues long. This CDR3 reads CVTSRDRGLSEAFF. The CDR3 DNA is TGTGTCACCAGCCGCGACAGGGGGCTTAGTGAGGCTTTCTTT.

This sequence joins TRBV9 and TRBJ1-2; the D is unclear. This CDR3 has 15 residues. Germline loops: CDR1 SGDLS, CDR2 YYNGEE. V was cut by 4 bases and J by 0 bases, with 13 bases left in between. This chain's CDR3 is CASSPSPVSNYGYTF. The DNA for the CDR3 is TGTGCCAGCAGCCCCTCGCCAGTCTCTAACTATGGCTACACCTTC.

V gene TRBV20-1 combines with J gene TRBJ2-7; the match to TRBD2 covers 7 bases. This CDR3 region has 14 residues. V was clipped by 1 base and J by 4 bases; unmatched bases: 7. Germline assignment: CDR1 DFQATT and CDR2 SNEGSKA (reference sequence). CDR3 amino acids: CSARGDTSEYEQYF. In nucleotides, the CDR3 is TGCAGTGCTAGAGGAGACACTAGCGAATACGAGCAGTACTTC.